This T cell receptor beta chain was obtained from a study of blood T cell repertoires in COVID-19. Study in general: Both acute and convalescent COVID-19 samples were obtained from the United States, Italy and Spain.

Assay used: immunoSEQ multiplex PCR; TCRdb lists only in-frame clones, some missing. The sample includes 150,000 or so clones, around 82% of them seen just once. The CDR3 has 12 residues. In germline, CDR1 is KGHSH, CDR2 LQKENI. With 8 bases removed from V and 3 bases from J, the gap between germline ends came to 10 bases. The receptor comes from a man between 18 and 29 years old with active or convalescent COVID-19. The chain carries TRBV18 and TRBJ2-5; D remains ambiguous. Sequenced sample: peripheral blood. CDR3 DNA sequence: TGTGCCAGCCAGTCAATGAAAGAGACCCAGTACTTC. Amino acids: CASQSMKETQYF. The whole variable domain, filled in from reference TRBV18 and TRBJ2-5, reads NAGVMQNPRHLVRRRGQEARLRCSPMKGHSHVYWYRQLPEEGLKFMVYLQKENIIDESGMPKERFSAEFPKEGPSILRIQQVVRGDSAAYFCASQSMKETQYFGPGTRLLVL.